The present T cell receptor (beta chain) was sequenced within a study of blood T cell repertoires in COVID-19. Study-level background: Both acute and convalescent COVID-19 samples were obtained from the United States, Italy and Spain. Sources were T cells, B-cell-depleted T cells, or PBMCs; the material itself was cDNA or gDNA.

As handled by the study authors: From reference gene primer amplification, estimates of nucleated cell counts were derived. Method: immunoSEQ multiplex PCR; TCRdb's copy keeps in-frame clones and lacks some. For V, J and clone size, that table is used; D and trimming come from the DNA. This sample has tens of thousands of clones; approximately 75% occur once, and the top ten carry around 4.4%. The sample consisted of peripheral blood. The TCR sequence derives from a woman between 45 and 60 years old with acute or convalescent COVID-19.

The CDR3 spells CASSLGDWTGELFF. The CDR3 coding sequence is TGTGCCAGCAGCTTAGGGGACTGGACCGGGGAGCTGTTTTTT. The V call is TRBV7-3, the J call TRBJ2-2; D might be TRBD2 (6 bases). Germline CDR1 is SGHTA and CDR2 is FQGTGA. V lost 2 bases to trimming and J lost 5 bases, with 9 bases between them. CDR3 length: 14 residues.